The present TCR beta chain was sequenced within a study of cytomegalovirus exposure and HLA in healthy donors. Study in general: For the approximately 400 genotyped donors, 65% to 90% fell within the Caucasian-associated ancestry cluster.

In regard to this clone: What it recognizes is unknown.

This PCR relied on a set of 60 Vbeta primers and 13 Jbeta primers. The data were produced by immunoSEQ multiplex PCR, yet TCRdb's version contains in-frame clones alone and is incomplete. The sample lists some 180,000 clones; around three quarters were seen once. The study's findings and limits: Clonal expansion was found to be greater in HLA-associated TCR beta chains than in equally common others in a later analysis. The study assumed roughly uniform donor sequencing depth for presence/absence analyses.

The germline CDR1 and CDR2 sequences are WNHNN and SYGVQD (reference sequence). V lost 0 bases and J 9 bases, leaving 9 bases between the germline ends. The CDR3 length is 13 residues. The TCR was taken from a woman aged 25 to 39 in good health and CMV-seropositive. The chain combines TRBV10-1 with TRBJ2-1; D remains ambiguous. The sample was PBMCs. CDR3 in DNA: TGCGCCAGCAGTGAGTCCCTTTCCGGTGAGCAGTTCTTC. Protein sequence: CASSESLSGEQFF.